The 8 T cell receptor beta chains given below trace back to one sample, sequenced in a study of T cells in Graves' hyperthyroidism and ophthalmopathy. The TCR beta CDR3 regions underwent amplification using RNA transcripts as the source. HTBI primers were employed in a first-round RT-PCR of the TCR CDR3. One entry per CDR3 protein results from TCRdb running MiXCR on the multiplex PCR reads. Of 600,000 to 850,000 distinct CDR3 sequences in the sample, around 20% were seen once. Sequenced material: blood. These receptors were collected from a woman aged 45-65 years with Graves' hyperthyroidism that later progressed to Graves' ophthalmopathy.

This clonotype was detected only a few times. The V call is TRBV6-5, the J call TRBJ2-2; D not resolved. CDR1 is MNHEY and CDR2 is SVGAGI in the germline V gene. CDR3 length equals 17 residues. V lost 2 bases, J lost 5 bases, and 18 bases lay in between. CDR3 DNA: TGTGCCAGCAGTTACCTTGGGCCCGGGCCGTTAACCGGGGAGCTGTTTTTT. Translating gives CASSYLGPGPLTGELFF.

Many counts were recorded for this clonotype. The chain couples TRBV24-1 to TRBJ1-1; D call uncertain. The germline V gene has CDR1 KGHDR and CDR2 SFDVKD. The CDR3 totals 13 residues. The V end lost 4 bases, the J end lost 3 bases, and 8 bases lay between the germline ends. The CDR3 here is CATSDRGYTEAFF. DNA of the CDR3: TGTGCCACCAGTGACCGTGGGTACACTGAAGCTTTCTTT.

V and J are TRBV13 and TRBJ1-2, with no clear D. Germline V gene sequence: CDR1 PRHDT, CDR2 FYEKMQ (reference sequence). V lost 2 bases, J lost 1 base, and 5 bases lay in between. The CDR3 has 13 amino acids. Written as DNA, the CDR3 is TGTGCCAGCAGCTTAACCCTTAACTATGGCTACACCTTC. Protein: CASSLTLNYGYTF.

Ten or more counts support this clonotype. The chain uses TRBV6-1 and TRBJ2-7; D unresolved. V was clipped by 8 bases and J by 3 bases, with 14 bases between them. Germline V lookup: CDR1 MNHNS, CDR2 SASEGT. The CDR3 runs 13 residues. The CDR3, as DNA: TGTGCCAGCCTCGGCAGTTGGAGCTACGAGCAGTACTTC. It is translated as CASLGSWSYEQYF.

In this sample, this clonotype turned up many times. The V gene is TRBV11-3, the J gene TRBJ2-1; D remains unclear. The germline V gene encodes CDR1 SGHNT and CDR2 YENEEA. This CDR3 spans 14 amino acids. Between the trimmed V and J ends, which lost 3 bases and 5 bases, there was a span of 11 bases. DNA of the CDR3: TGTGCCAGCAGCTTGAGTCGTCTTAACAATGAGCAGTTCTTC. It codes for CASSLSRLNNEQFF. Combining the CDR3 with reference TRBV11-3 and TRBJ2-1 gives the whole variable domain EAGVVQSPRYKIIEKKQPVAFWCNPISGHNTLYWYLQNLGQGPELLIRYENEEAVDDSQLPKDRFSAERLKGVDSTLKIQPAELGDSAVYLCASSLSRLNNEQFFGPGTRLTVL.

Only a few counts were recorded for this clonotype. This chain links TRBV10-3 with TRBJ1-3; 8 bases agree with TRBD1. J gave up 1 base and V 11 bases, and 13 bases lay outside the gene matches. Germline CDR1 and CDR2: ENHRY and SYGVKD. There are 16 residues in the CDR3. This CDR3 is CASGRTGSLSGNTIYF. CDR3 nucleotide sequence: TGTGCCTCAGGGAGGACAGGGAGTTTGTCTGGAAACACCATATATTTT.

J is TRBJ1-2 and V is TRBV5-1, with 8 bases aligning to TRBD1. This CDR3 comprises 16 residues. Per germline, CDR1 SGHRS and CDR2 YFSETQ. V gave up 2 bases and J gave up 5 bases; unmatched junction bases: 11. CDR3 coding DNA: TGCGCCAGCAGCTTAATGTCTGCAGGGGGCGCATATGGCTACACCTTC. Translating gives CASSLMSAGGAYGYTF.

This clonotype was seen at least ten times. CDR3 in amino acids: CASSFGSQETQYF. Here the CDR3 DNA reads TGTGCCAGCAGCTTCGGTAGCCAAGAGACCCAGTACTTC. The chain links TRBV11-2 to TRBJ2-5; D gene unclear. Trimming shortened V by 3 bases and J by 1 base, and 6 bases separated the two germline ends. Per germline, CDR1 SGHAT and CDR2 FQNNGV. This CDR3 spans 13 amino acids.